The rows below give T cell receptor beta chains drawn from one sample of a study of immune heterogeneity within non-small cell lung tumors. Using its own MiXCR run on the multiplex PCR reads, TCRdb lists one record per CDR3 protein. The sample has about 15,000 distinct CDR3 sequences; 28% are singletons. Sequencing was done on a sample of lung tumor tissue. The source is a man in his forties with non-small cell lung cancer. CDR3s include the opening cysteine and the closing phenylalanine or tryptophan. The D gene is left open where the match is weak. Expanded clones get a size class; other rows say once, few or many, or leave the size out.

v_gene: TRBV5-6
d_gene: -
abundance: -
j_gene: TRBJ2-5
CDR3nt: TGTGCCAGCACCAAAGCGGGCCCAGAGACCCAGTACTTC
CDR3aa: CASTKAGPETQYF

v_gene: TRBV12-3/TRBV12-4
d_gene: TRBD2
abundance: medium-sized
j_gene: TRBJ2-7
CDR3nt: TGTGCCAGCAGTTTTGCGGGAGGGCCCTACGAGCAGTACTTC
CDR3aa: CASSFAGGPYEQYF

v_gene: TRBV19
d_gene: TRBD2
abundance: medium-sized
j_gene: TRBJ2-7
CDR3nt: TGTGCCAGTAGTATCTCCTCTAGCGGGAGTGTTGGCGTGCAGTACTTC
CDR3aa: CASSISSSGSVGVQYF

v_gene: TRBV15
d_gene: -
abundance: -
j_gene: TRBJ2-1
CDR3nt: TGTGCCACCAGCGGGGATGCGGGGAGGTACAATGAGCAGTTCTTC
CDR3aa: CATSGDAGRYNEQFF

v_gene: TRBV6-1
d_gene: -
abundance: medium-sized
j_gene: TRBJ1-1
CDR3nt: TGTGCCACACGGTCAGGGAGTTTTAGGGCTTTCTTT
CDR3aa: CATRSGSFRAFF

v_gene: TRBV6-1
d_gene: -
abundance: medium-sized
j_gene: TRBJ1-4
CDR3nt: TGTGCCAGCAGGTTAATGTTCGGGGGGCGCATGGCTAATGAAAAACTGTTTTTT
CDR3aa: CASRLMFGGRMANEKLFF

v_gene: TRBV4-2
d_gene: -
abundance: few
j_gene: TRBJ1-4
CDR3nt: TGTGCCAGCAGCCAAGGACAGGCGGCACAGGGAAAACTGTTTTTT
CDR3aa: CASSQGQAAQGKLFF

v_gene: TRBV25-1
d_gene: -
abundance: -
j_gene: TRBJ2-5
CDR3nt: TGTGCCAGCAGTGAACCAGGGAACCAAGAGACCCAGTGCTTC
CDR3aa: CASSEPGNQETQCF

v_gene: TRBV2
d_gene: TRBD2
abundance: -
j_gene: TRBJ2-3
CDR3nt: TGTGCCAGCGGAGGAGCCGGGACTAGCGCAGATACGCAGTATTTT
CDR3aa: CASGGAGTSADTQYF

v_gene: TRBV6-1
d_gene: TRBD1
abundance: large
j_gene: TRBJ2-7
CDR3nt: TGTGCCAGCAGCGAGGGACAGATATCCTACGAGCAGTACTTC
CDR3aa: CASSEGQISYEQYF

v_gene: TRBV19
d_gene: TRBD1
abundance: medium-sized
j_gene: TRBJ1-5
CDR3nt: TGTGCCAGTAGTAAAGGGGGCCGGAGCAATCAGCCCCAGCATTTT
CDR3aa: CASSKGGRSNQPQHF

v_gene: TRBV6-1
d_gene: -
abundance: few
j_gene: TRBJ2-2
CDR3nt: TGTGCCAGCTTTCTAGACTACCCTCCCGGGGAGCTGTTTTTT
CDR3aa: CASFLDYPPGELFF

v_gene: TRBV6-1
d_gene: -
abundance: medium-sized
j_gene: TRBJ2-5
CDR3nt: TGTGCCAGCAGTGGTGGATCGGGGTCTTTCGAGACCCAGTACTTC
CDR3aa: CASSGGSGSFETQYF

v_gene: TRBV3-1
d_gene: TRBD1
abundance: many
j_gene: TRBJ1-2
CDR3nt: TGTGCCAGCAGCCAAGAGCATAGGGGGCTCTATGGCTACACCTTC
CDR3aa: CASSQEHRGLYGYTF

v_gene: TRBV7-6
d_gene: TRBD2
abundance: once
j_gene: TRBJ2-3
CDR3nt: TGTGCCATCAGCTTGGGACTAGCGGGAGGACGCACAGATACGCAGTATTTT
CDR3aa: CAISLGLAGGRTDTQYF